These T cell receptor beta chains were read from a single sample in a study of identical twins. TCRdb processed the 5' RACE reads anew with MiXCR; each CDR3 protein has one entry. Of some 760,000 distinct CDR3 sequences in the sample, 18% were seen once. This sample was shared with a second study, whose subject was T cells expressing NK-cell markers.

Sequencing was done on a sample of PBMCs. All receptors come from a woman aged 18-29 years in good health. The CDR3 runs from the conserved cysteine through the conserved F or W. A D gene is named only where the DNA matches it firmly. Rows give clone size only sometimes, using once, few, many, or a class for an expanded clone.

j_call v_call d_call clone_size cdr3_nt cdr3_aa
TRBJ1-1 TRBV20-1 . many TGCAGTGCTAGAGAAGGGAACACTGAAGCTTTCTTT CSAREGNTEAFF
TRBJ2-1 TRBV12-3/TRBV12-4 . few TGTGCCAGCAGACGGCGGGGCCCTGGTTATGAGCAGTTCTTC CASRRRGPGYEQFF
TRBJ2-1 TRBV12-3/TRBV12-4 TRBD1 . TGTGCCAGCAGTTTGTTATTTATCAGGGGGCCCTACAATGAGCAGTTCTTC CASSLLFIRGPYNEQFF
TRBJ2-1 TRBV12-3/TRBV12-4 . . TGTGCCAGCAGTTCTGAAGTCAATGAGCAGTTCTTC CASSSEVNEQFF
TRBJ1-1 TRBV5-1 . . TGCGCCAGCAGCGCCCAGGCAGCTAACACTGAAGCTTTCTTT CASSAQAANTEAFF
TRBJ1-1 TRBV7-2 . . TGTGCCAGCATCGATACAGAGGTCGGCGGGGCTGAAGCTTTCTTT CASIDTEVGGAEAFF
TRBJ2-1 TRBV20-1 TRBD2 . TGCAGTGCTATCGTTCTAGCGGGAGCCTACAATGAGCAGTTCTTC CSAIVLAGAYNEQFF
TRBJ1-3 TRBV6-1 TRBD1 many TGTGCCAGCAGAAATACAGGGGTTGGAAACACCATATATTTT CASRNTGVGNTIYF
TRBJ2-1 TRBV6-1 . few TGTGCCAGCAGTACCCTGACCCTGATAGGTCCCAATGAGCAGTTCTTC CASSTLTLIGPNEQFF
TRBJ2-1 TRBV7-2 TRBD1 many TGTGCCAGCAGCTCGACAGGGATATCCTACAATGAGCAGTTCTTC CASSSTGISYNEQFF
TRBJ2-1 TRBV3-1 . few TGTGCCAGCAGCCAAGATCCGACCGTTCTCTCCTACAATGAGCAGTTCTTC CASSQDPTVLSYNEQFF
TRBJ2-3 TRBV10-3 . . TGTGCCATCAGTCCGGCGACTAGCACAGATACGCAGTATTTT CAISPATSTDTQYF
TRBJ1-2 TRBV12-3/TRBV12-4 . few TGTGCCAGCAGTACTGCAAAGGGGCAAGGAGGCTACACCTTC CASSTAKGQGGYTF
TRBJ2-7 TRBV29-1 TRBD2 few TGCAGCGTTGAAAGAATCCACCCACGACTAGCTACCTACGAGCAGTACTTC CSVERIHPRLATYEQYF
TRBJ2-5 TRBV5-1 TRBD2 few TGCGCCAGCAGCTTGTCCTTACTAGCGAAAGAGACCCAGTACTTC CASSLSLLAKETQYF
TRBJ2-7 TRBV7-9 TRBD1 few TGTGCCAGCAGCTTTAGGGACAGGGGCTACGAGCAGTACTTC CASSFRDRGYEQYF
TRBJ2-3 TRBV7-2 TRBD2 few TGTGCCAGCAGCTTCTCACGGCTAGCGGGAGTACCAGATACGCAGTATTTT CASSFSRLAGVPDTQYF
TRBJ1-5 TRBV19 . . TGTGCCAGCGGTATTGTCGGGGCAGGTCAGCCCCAGCATTTT CASGIVGAGQPQHF
TRBJ2-5 TRBV27 TRBD1 . TGTGCCAGCAGTCTAACCGGGACAGTCTTTGGGACCCAGTACTTC CASSLTGTVFGTQYF
TRBJ2-7 TRBV7-9 TRBD1 . TGTGCCAGCAGCTCCCCGGACAGGGGGGGGAATTCCTACGAGCAGTACTTC CASSSPDRGGNSYEQYF
TRBJ2-2 TRBV5-5 . . TGTGCCAGCAGCCCCGGGACGGAAAACACCGGGGAGCTGTTTTTT CASSPGTENTGELFF
TRBJ1-1 TRBV5-6 . many TGTGCCAGCAGCTTGGCCCGGAGGGACACTGAAGCTTTCTTT CASSLARRDTEAFF
TRBJ2-2 TRBV29-1 . few TGCAGCGTTGTCAGCTTAAGCACCGGGGAGCTGTTTTTT CSVVSLSTGELFF
TRBJ2-2 TRBV27 TRBD2 . TGTGCCAGCAGGAGGACTAGCGGTTACACCGGGGAGCTGTTTTTT CASRRTSGYTGELFF
TRBJ2-3 TRBV10-2 . . TGCGCCAGCATTGCAGATTTGGATACGCAGTATTTT CASIADLDTQYF
TRBJ2-1 TRBV7-9 . few TGTGCCAGCAGCTTAGCCTCGCGAGGGGGGGCCTACAATGAGCAGTTCTTC CASSLASRGGAYNEQFF
TRBJ1-2 TRBV20-1 . . TGCAGTGCTAGAGTTCCCGGGGGAAACTATGGCTACACCTTC CSARVPGGNYGYTF
TRBJ2-3 TRBV24-1 . few TGTGCCACCGGGACTGACTGGGCGATCACAGATACGCAGTATTTT CATGTDWAITDTQYF
TRBJ2-2 TRBV7-2 . . TGTGCCAGCAGCTCCCAGCCCACCGGGGAGCTGTTTTTT CASSSQPTGELFF